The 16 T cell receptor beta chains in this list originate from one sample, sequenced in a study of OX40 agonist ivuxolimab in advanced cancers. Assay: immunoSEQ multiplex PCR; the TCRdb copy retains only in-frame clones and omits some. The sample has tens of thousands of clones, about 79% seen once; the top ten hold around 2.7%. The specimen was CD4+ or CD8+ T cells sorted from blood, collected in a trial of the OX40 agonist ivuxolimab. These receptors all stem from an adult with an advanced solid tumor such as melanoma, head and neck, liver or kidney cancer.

The CDR3 bases are TGCGCCAGCAGCCAAACTAGCGGGAGGGCCTCGGAGCAGTACTTC. The encoded protein is CASSQTSGRASEQYF. The chain has TRBV4-1 and TRBJ2-7; 13 nucleotides align to TRBD2. V lost 2 bases, J lost 7 bases, and 5 bases stayed unmatched. The CDR3 length is 15 residues. Germline values: CDR1 MGHRA, CDR2 YSYEKL.

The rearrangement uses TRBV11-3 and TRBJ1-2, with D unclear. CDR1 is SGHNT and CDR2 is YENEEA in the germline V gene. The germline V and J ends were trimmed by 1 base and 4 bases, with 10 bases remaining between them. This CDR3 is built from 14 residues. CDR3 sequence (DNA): TGTGCCAGCAGCTTAGCCGGGTCTATCTATGGCTACACCTTC. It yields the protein CASSLAGSIYGYTF. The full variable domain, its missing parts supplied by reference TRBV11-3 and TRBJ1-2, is EAGVVQSPRYKIIEKKQPVAFWCNPISGHNTLYWYLQNLGQGPELLIRYENEEAVDDSQLPKDRFSAERLKGVDSTLKIQPAELGDSAVYLCASSLAGSIYGYTFGSGTRLTVV.

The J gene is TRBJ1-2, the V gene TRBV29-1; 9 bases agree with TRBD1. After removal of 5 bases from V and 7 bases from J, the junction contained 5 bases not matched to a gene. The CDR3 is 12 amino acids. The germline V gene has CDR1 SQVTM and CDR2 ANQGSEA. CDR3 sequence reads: CSVRQGDAGYTF. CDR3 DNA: TGCAGCGTTCGACAGGGGGATGCTGGCTACACCTTC.

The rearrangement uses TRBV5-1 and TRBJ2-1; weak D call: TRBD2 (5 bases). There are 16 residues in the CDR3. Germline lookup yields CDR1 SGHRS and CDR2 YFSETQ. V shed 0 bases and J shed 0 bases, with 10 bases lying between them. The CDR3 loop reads CASSLAGRSSYNEQFF. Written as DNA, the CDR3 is TGCGCCAGCAGCTTGGCGGGAAGGAGCTCCTACAATGAGCAGTTCTTC.

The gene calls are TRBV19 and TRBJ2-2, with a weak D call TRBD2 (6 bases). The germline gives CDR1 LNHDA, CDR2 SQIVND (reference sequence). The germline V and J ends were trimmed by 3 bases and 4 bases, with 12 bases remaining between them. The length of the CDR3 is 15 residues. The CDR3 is CASSMTGVGTGELFF. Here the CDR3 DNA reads TGTGCCAGTAGTATGACGGGAGTCGGCACCGGGGAGCTGTTTTTT.

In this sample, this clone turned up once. The chain's CDR3 is CASSIGGSSNQPQHF. As DNA, the CDR3 is TGTGCCAGTAGTATCGGGGGTTCCAGCAATCAGCCCCAGCATTTT. This chain uses TRBV19 with TRBJ1-5; the D gene is possibly TRBD1 (5 bases). The germline V gene encodes CDR1 LNHDA and CDR2 SQIVND (reference sequence). The ends were cut back, 3 bases at V and 1 base at J, with 10 bases in the middle. The CDR3 is 15 amino acids.

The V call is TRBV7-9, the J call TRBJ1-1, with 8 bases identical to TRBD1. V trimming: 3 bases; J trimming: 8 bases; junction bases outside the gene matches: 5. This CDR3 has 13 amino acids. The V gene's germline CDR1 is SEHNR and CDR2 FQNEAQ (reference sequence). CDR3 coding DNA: TGTGCCAGCAGCTTGACAGGGGCCGTAGAAGCTTTCTTT. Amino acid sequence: CASSLTGAVEAFF.

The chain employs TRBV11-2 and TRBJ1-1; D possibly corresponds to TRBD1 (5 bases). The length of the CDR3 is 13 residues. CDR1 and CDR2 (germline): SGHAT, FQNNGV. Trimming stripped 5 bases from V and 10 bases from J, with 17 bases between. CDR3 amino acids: CASSQVVLQGAFF. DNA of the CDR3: TGTGCCAGCAGCCAGGTGGTTCTTCAGGGAGCTTTCTTT.

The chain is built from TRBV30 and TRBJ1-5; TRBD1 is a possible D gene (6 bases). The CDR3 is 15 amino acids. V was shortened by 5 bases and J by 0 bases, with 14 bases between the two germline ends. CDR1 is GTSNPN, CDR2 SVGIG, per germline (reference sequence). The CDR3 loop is CAWETGLLSNQPQHF. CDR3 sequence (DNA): TGTGCCTGGGAGACAGGCCTCCTTAGCAATCAGCCCCAGCATTTT.

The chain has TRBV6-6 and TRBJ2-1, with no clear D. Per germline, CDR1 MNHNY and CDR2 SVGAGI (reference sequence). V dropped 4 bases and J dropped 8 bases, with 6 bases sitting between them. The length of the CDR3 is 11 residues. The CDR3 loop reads CASSSFHEQFF. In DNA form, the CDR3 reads TGTGCCAGCAGTTCTTTCCATGAGCAGTTCTTC.

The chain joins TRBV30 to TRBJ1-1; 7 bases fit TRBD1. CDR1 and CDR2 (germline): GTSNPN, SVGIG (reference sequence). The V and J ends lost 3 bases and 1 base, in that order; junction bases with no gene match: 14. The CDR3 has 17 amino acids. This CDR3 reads CAWRDPRLDRANTEAFF. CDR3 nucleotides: TGTGCCTGGAGGGACCCCAGGCTCGACAGGGCGAACACTGAAGCTTTCTTT.

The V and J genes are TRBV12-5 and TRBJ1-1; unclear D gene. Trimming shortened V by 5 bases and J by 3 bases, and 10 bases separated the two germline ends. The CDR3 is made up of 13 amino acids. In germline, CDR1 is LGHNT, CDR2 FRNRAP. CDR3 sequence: CASGRKGDTEAFF. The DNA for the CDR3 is TGTGCTAGTGGTCGGAAGGGTGACACTGAAGCTTTCTTT.

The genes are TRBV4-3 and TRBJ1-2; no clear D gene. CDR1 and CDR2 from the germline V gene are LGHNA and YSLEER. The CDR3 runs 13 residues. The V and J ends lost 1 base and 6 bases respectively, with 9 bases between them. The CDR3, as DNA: TGCGCCAGCAGCCAAGTGATCCCGGATGGCTACACCTTC. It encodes CASSQVIPDGYTF.

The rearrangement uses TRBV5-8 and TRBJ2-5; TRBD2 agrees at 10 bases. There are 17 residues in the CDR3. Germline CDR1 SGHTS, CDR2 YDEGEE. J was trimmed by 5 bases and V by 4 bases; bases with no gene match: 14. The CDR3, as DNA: TGTGCCAGCAGCGGTGCCGGGTCACTAGCGGGATACGAGACCCAGTACTTC. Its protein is CASSGAGSLAGYETQYF.

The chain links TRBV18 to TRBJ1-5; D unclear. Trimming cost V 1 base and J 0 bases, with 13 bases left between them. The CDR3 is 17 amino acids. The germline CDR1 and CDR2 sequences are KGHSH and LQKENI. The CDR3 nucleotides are TGTGCCAGCTCACCACGGTACAGATGGAATAGCAATCAGCCCCAGCATTTT. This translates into CASSPRYRWNSNQPQHF.

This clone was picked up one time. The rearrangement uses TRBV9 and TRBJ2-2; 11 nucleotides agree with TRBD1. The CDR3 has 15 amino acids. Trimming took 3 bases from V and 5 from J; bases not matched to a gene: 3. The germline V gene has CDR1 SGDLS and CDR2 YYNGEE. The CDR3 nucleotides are TGTGCCAGCAGCGAGAGGGACAGGGGGACCGGGGAGCTGTTTTTT. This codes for CASSERDRGTGELFF.